These 25 T cell receptor beta chains share one sample of origin, sequenced in a study of CXCR3-negative and CXCR3-positive naive CD8 T cells. These TCRs' antigens remain unknown. The libraries of TRB cDNA were prepared using 5' RACE with UMI labels. TCRdb reanalyzed the 5' RACE reads, giving one entry per CDR3 protein sequence and no DNA. Here the sample table reports about 56,000 distinct CDR3 sequences. Study conclusions and caveats: CXCR3-positive naive cells had more hydrophobic TRB CDR3s than CXCR3-negative naive cells.

Sequences were obtained from naive CXCR3+ CD8+ T cells from blood. This sample's subset: CD45RO-CCR7+CD27+CD95- naive CD8+ T cells expressing CXCR3 (TNR3+). The receptor source for this set is a human donor in good health. Some clones in this sample may be carry-over from other donors' samples.

The chain combines TRBV12-3 or TRBV12-4 with TRBJ1-5; TCRdb names TRBD1, which stays unverified in the absence of DNA. This CDR3 comprises 15 residues. This CDR3 reads CASSYRTGYGQPQHF.

The genes are TRBV6-2 or TRBV6-3 and TRBJ2-7; TCRdb's D call, TRBD1, is unchecked because there is no DNA. The CDR3 consists of 14 residues. Germline assignment: CDR1 MNHEY and CDR2 SVGEGT. CDR3 amino acids: CASSYSNGGSEQYF.

The gene calls are TRBV12-3 or TRBV12-4 and TRBJ2-7. The CDR3 totals 14 residues. CDR3 region: CASSLAVIPSEQYF.

The chain couples TRBV12-3 or TRBV12-4 to TRBJ2-1; no DNA is available, so the TRBD1 call from TCRdb remains unchecked. There are 15 residues in the CDR3. CDR3 amino acids: CASSHGTGEYNEQFF.

The chain carries TRBV28 and TRBJ2-7; with no DNA, the TCRdb D assignment of TRBD1 cannot be verified. This CDR3 comprises 14 residues. From germline, CDR1 is MDHEN and CDR2 SYDVKM. CDR3 sequence: CASSMTGRNYEQYF.

V is TRBV21-1 and J is TRBJ1-5; the D call of TRBD1 rests on TCRdb alone, since no DNA is present to check it. TRBV21-1 is assigned pseudogene status. The CDR3 consists of 16 residues. The CDR3 reads CASSKTPGAGNQPQHF.

This sequence joins TRBV6-6 and TRBJ2-2. The CDR3 loop spans 14 amino acids. Germline CDR1 MNHNY, CDR2 SVGAGI (reference sequence). CDR3 residues: CASSFNELSGELFF.

The chain couples TRBV20-1 to TRBJ2-4; TCRdb calls TRBD1, which cannot be checked without DNA. Germline V gives CDR1 DFQATT, CDR2 SNEGSKA (reference sequence). CDR3 length equals 16 residues. CDR3 protein: CSVSGTGTLAKNIQYF.

The chain recombines TRBV29-1 with TRBJ2-2. The length of the CDR3 is 12 residues. CDR1 is SQVTM and CDR2 is ANQGSEA in the germline V gene. The CDR3 spells CSVPAYSGELFF.

This chain links TRBV10-3 with TRBJ1-5. The CDR3 has 16 amino acids. CDR1 is ENHRY and CDR2 is SYGVKD in the germline V gene. The CDR3 sequence: CAISDAPRSSNQPQHF.

The rearrangement links TRBV28 to TRBJ1-2; lacking DNA, the TRBD1 call made by TCRdb goes unchecked. The CDR3 runs to 11 residues. Germline V gives CDR1 MDHEN, CDR2 SYDVKM. CDR3 region: CASSYDRVNTF.

The chain combines TRBV14 with TRBJ2-5; TCRdb designates TRBD2, a call that cannot be tested without DNA. Germline lookup yields CDR1 SGHDN and CDR2 FVKESK. The CDR3 runs 15 residues. The CDR3 spells CASSQPSTSVETQYF.

The CDR3 sequence: CASSYSIWGEERQETQYF. The V and J genes are TRBV6-6 and TRBJ2-5; checking the TCRdb D call of TRBD1 is not possible without DNA. Germline values: CDR1 MNHNY, CDR2 SVGAGI (reference sequence). This CDR3 contains 18 residues.

This rearrangement joins TRBV5-1 to TRBJ2-7. The CDR3 is 15 amino acids. The V gene's germline CDR1 is SGHRS and CDR2 YFSETQ. The CDR3 reads CASSSTLKGVYEQYF.

This chain links TRBV12-3 or TRBV12-4 with TRBJ2-1; TCRdb reports TRBD1, a call that lacks DNA to check it against. The CDR3 is made up of 15 amino acids. The chain's CDR3 is CASSLATSGGYEQFF.

V usage is TRBV10-3 and J usage is TRBJ2-1; TCRdb selects TRBD1, and the lack of DNA leaves this call unchecked. CDR3 size: 15 residues. CDR1 and CDR2 from the germline V gene are ENHRY and SYGVKD. The CDR3 region is CAISRPLGSYNEQFF.

CDR3 sequence: CASSLAQGSAIQYF. The chain employs TRBV7-9 and TRBJ2-4; TCRdb returns TRBD1, unconfirmable since there is no DNA. The CDR3 length is 14 residues. Germline V gene data show CDR1 as SEHNR and CDR2 as FQNEAQ (reference sequence).

The V and J genes are TRBV7-9 and TRBJ1-5; TCRdb designates TRBD1, a call that cannot be tested without DNA. The CDR3 covers 17 residues. Germline CDR1 reads SEHNR; CDR2 reads FQNEAQ (reference sequence). The CDR3 reads CASSSTGTGDGNQPQHF.

The rearrangement uses TRBV5-6 and TRBJ1-3; TCRdb gives TRBD1 as the D gene, but with no DNA this cannot be confirmed. Germline V gene lookup returns CDR1 SGHDT and CDR2 YYEEEE. The length of the CDR3 is 17 residues. The chain's CDR3 is CASSLGGRTYSGNTIYF.

The chain uses TRBV4-2 and TRBJ1-1; as DNA is missing, the TRBD1 call by TCRdb cannot be tested. The germline CDR1 and CDR2 sequences are LGHNA and YNFKEQ. This CDR3 is built from 15 residues. CDR3 sequence reads: CASSQVHSGEIEAFF.

J is TRBJ1-1 and V is TRBV27; lacking DNA, the TRBD1 call made by TCRdb goes unchecked. The CDR3 runs 13 residues. Per germline, CDR1 MNHEY and CDR2 SMNVEV (reference sequence). CDR3 region: CASSLDSLSEAFF.

The rearrangement joins TRBV19 to TRBJ2-2. The germline gives CDR1 LNHDA, CDR2 SQIVND (reference sequence). This CDR3 has 13 residues. This CDR3 reads CASRSANTGELFF. The full variable domain, with the rest looked up from reference TRBV19 and TRBJ2-2, is DGGITQSPKYLFRKEGQNVTLSCEQNLNHDAMYWYRQDPGQGLRLIYYSQIVNDFQKGDIAEGYSVSREKKESFPLTVTSAQKNPTAFYLCASRSANTGELFFGEGSRLTVL.

The chain has TRBV2 and TRBJ2-1; the D call of TRBD2 rests on TCRdb alone, since no DNA is present to check it. This CDR3 comprises 17 residues. Germline CDR1 SNHLY, CDR2 FYNNEI. CDR3 loop: CASSEAGGLAGRNEQFF. Supplemented by reference TRBV2 and TRBJ2-1, the full variable domain reads EPEVTQTPSHQVTQMGQEVILRCVPISNHLYFYWYRQILGQKVEFLVSFYNNEISEKSEIFDDQFSVERPDGSNFTLKIRSTKLEDSAMYFCASSEAGGLAGRNEQFFGPGTRLTVL.

The chain employs TRBV12-3 or TRBV12-4 and TRBJ2-7. The CDR3 runs to 12 residues. The CDR3 loop is CASSLGLTEQYF.

This rearrangement joins TRBV7-2 to TRBJ1-1; the TRBD1 assignment by TCRdb is unverifiable without DNA. The CDR3 extends over 17 amino acids. From germline, CDR1 is SGHTA and CDR2 FQGNSA. CDR3 sequence reads: CASSLGPGTGLNTEAFF.